A selection of T cell receptor beta chains follows, all from one sample in a study of shared clonotypes between healthy human individuals. The method was immunoSEQ multiplex PCR; TCRdb's version includes in-frame clones alone and lacks a portion of them. In the table there are hundreds of thousands of clones, approximately 97% of which are singletons. Sequenced: naive CD4+ T cells sorted from blood. The receptors derive from a woman younger than 45 in good health. CDR3s include the opening cysteine and the closing phenylalanine or tryptophan. A D gene is named only where the DNA matches it firmly. Clone size appears in some rows only: once, few, many, or a class for an expanded clone.

TRBJ2-4 - once TRBV6-1 CASSVGGAAKNIQYF TGTGCCAGCAGTGTAGGGGGGGCGGCCAAAAACATTCAGTACTTC
TRBJ2-1 TRBD2 once TRBV10-2 CASSGEFTSGSNEQFF TGCGCCAGCAGTGGAGAATTTACTAGCGGGAGTAATGAGCAGTTCTTC
TRBJ1-5 - - TRBV28 CASRSGARVQPQHF TGTGCCAGCAGGTCGGGGGCGCGGGTTCAGCCCCAGCATTTT
TRBJ1-2 TRBD1 - TRBV4-1 CASSPNRQGRHYGYTF TGCGCCAGCAGCCCTAACAGACAGGGGCGACACTATGGCTACACCTTC
TRBJ2-2 TRBD2 few TRBV5-1 CASSPGLADTGELFF TGCGCCAGCAGCCCGGGACTAGCGGACACCGGGGAGCTGTTTTTT
TRBJ1-3 - - TRBV11-3 CASSLGSSGNTIYF TGTGCCAGCAGCTTAGGCAGCTCTGGAAACACCATATATTTT
TRBJ2-7 - - TRBV11-3 CASSSSYEQYF TGTGCCAGCAGCTCAAGTTACGAGCAGTACTTC
TRBJ2-2 TRBD2 - TRBV5-1 CASSTRLLAGVGGELFF TGCGCCAGCAGCACCCGGCTTCTAGCGGGAGTTGGCGGGGAGCTGTTTTTT
TRBJ2-3 - - TRBV5-1 CASSLAVQGSDTQYF TGCGCCAGCAGCTTGGCCGTTCAGGGTTCAGATACGCAGTATTTT
TRBJ2-7 TRBD2 - TRBV7-2 CASSLIAGERYEQYF TGTGCCAGCAGCTTAATAGCGGGAGAAAGGTACGAGCAGTACTTC
TRBJ1-4 TRBD1 - TRBV29-1 CSAGTASEKLFF TGCAGCGCCGGGACAGCCTCTGAAAAACTGTTTTTT
TRBJ2-3 - - TRBV7-2 CASSPQRATDTQYF TGTGCCAGCAGCCCCCAGCGGGCCACAGATACGCAGTATTTT
TRBJ2-1 TRBD2 - TRBV19 CAISRGGLAGAQQFF TGTGCCATCTCCCGCGGGGGACTAGCGGGAGCCCAGCAGTTCTTC
TRBJ2-3 TRBD2 - TRBV25-1 CASSGASGNTDTQYF TGTGCCAGCAGCGGGGCTAGCGGGAACACAGATACGCAGTATTTT
TRBJ1-1 TRBD1 - TRBV6-5 CASSFQGGTEAFF TGTGCCAGCAGTTTTCAGGGGGGGACTGAAGCTTTCTTT
TRBJ1-2 TRBD1 once TRBV19 CASTGQGLGYTF TGTGCCAGTACCGGACAGGGGCTTGGCTACACCTTC
TRBJ2-5 - - TRBV2 CASSVVGRGETQYF TGTGCCAGCAGTGTTGTGGGGCGCGGAGAGACCCAGTACTTC
TRBJ2-7 - once TRBV5-4 CASSFDSYEQYF TGTGCCAGCAGCTTCGACAGCTACGAGCAGTACTTC
TRBJ2-1 - - TRBV28 CASSWYNEQFF TGTGCCAGCAGCTGGTACAATGAGCAGTTCTTC
TRBJ2-1 - - TRBV5-4 CASSLGGGSSYNEQFF TGTGCCAGCAGCTTGGGTGGAGGCAGCTCCTACAATGAGCAGTTCTTC
TRBJ2-2 - - TRBV28 CASRRQGYTGELFF TGTGCCAGCAGGCGTCAGGGTTACACCGGGGAGCTGTTTTTT
TRBJ2-3 - - TRBV15 CATSRDGGLRGTQYF TGTGCCACCAGCAGAGATGGGGGGCTCCGGGGTACGCAGTATTTT
TRBJ2-5 - - TRBV7-6 CASSFQQGGETQYF TGTGCCAGCAGCTTTCAACAGGGAGGGGAGACCCAGTACTTC
TRBJ1-1 - - TRBV30 CAWSVGGANTEAFF TGTGCCTGGAGTGTTGGGGGAGCCAACACTGAAGCTTTCTTT